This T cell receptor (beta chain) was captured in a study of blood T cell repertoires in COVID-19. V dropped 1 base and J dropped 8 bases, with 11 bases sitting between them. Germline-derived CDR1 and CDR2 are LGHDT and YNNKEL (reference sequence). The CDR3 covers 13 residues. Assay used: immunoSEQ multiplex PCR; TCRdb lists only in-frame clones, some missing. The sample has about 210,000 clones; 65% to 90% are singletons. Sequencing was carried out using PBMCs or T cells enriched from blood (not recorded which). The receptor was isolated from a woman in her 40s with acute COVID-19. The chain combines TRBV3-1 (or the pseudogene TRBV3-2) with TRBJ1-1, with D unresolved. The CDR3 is CASSQGRSGEAFF. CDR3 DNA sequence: TGTGCCAGCAGCCAAGGACGGAGCGGGGAAGCTTTCTTT.